These T cell receptor beta chains were read from a single sample in a study of T cells after yellow fever vaccination. One entry per CDR3 protein, called by TCRdb with MiXCR from the 5' RACE reads. This repertoire shows about 500,000 distinct CDR3 sequences, about 15% found once; its top ten account for approximately 15%. The sample was PBMCs, taken about 5 days after the first yellow fever vaccination. The receptors originated from a man in his late teens or twenties who received the YFV17D yellow fever vaccine. CDR3s include the opening cysteine and the closing phenylalanine or tryptophan. The D gene is left open where the match is weak. For some rows the clone size is stated as once, few or many, or as a class when expanded; others skip it.

DNA: TGCAGTGCTAGAGGCCCGGACAGGGGGCTCTCGAACACCGGGGAGCTGTTTTTT
CDR3: CSARGPDRGLSNTGELFF
size: few
D: TRBD1
V: TRBV20-1
J: TRBJ2-2

DNA: TGCGCCAGCAGCCTGGGGCCTCAGAACACTGAAGCTTTCTTT
CDR3: CASSLGPQNTEAFF
size: many
D: .
V: TRBV5-1
J: TRBJ1-1

DNA: TGTGCCAGCAGTGTTACATTGGCCTATGGCTACACCTTC
CDR3: CASSVTLAYGYTF
size: .
D: .
V: TRBV12-3/TRBV12-4
J: TRBJ1-2

DNA: TGCAGCGTTGCGGGGGCAATCGGGGACACCATATATTTT
CDR3: CSVAGAIGDTIYF
size: .
D: .
V: TRBV29-1
J: TRBJ1-3

DNA: TGTGCCGTATCGTGGGGGTCCATGCCCACGGATACGCAGTATTTT
CDR3: CAVSWGSMPTDTQYF
size: .
D: .
V: TRBV19
J: TRBJ2-3

DNA: TGCAGTGCTAGAGATGTCCTAGCGGGGTTAGATACGCAGTATTTT
CDR3: CSARDVLAGLDTQYF
size: .
D: TRBD2
V: TRBV20-1
J: TRBJ2-3

DNA: TGTGCCAGCAGTAGGGGGGGTGGACTGCTAAACTCTGGGGCCAACGTCCTGACTTTC
CDR3: CASSRGGGLLNSGANVLTF
size: few
D: .
V: TRBV27
J: TRBJ2-6

DNA: TGTGCCAGCAGCAAAGAAATCGTGATACGTTGGTGGCACCAAATGCTATTGTTC
CDR3: CASSKEIVIRWWHQMLLF
size: .
D: .
V: TRBV21-1
J: TRBJ2-1

DNA: TGCGCCAGCAGCTCACTTGGGACAGGGGGTTCCTACGAGCAGTACTTC
CDR3: CASSSLGTGGSYEQYF
size: few
D: TRBD1
V: TRBV4-1
J: TRBJ2-7

DNA: TGTGCCAGCAGCGTACCAGGACCCGGGGTCGGGGAGTACTTC
CDR3: CASSVPGPGVGEYF
size: .
D: .
V: TRBV9
J: TRBJ2-7

DNA: TGCAGTGCTGGGAGACCCTTTACAGGAACTGAAGCTTTCTTT
CDR3: CSAGRPFTGTEAFF
size: many
D: .
V: TRBV20-1
J: TRBJ1-1

DNA: TGTGCCAGCCAACAGAGCTCTGGGGCCAACGTCCTGACTTTC
CDR3: CASQQSSGANVLTF
size: .
D: .
V: TRBV12-3/TRBV12-4
J: TRBJ2-6

DNA: TGTGCCAGCACCCAGGGGAGCTCTGGAAACACCATATATTTT
CDR3: CASTQGSSGNTIYF
size: .
D: .
V: TRBV12-3/TRBV12-4
J: TRBJ1-3

DNA: TGTGCCAGCAGTCCCCGGCGGGCAGGGAACACCGGGGAGCTGTTTTTT
CDR3: CASSPRRAGNTGELFF
size: .
D: .
V: TRBV6-1
J: TRBJ2-2

DNA: TGCAGTGCTAGAGATGATAGGGGAGGGGACGCTGAGCAGTTCTTC
CDR3: CSARDDRGGDAEQFF
size: few
D: TRBD2
V: TRBV20-1
J: TRBJ2-1

DNA: TGTGCCACCAGTGAGCGGGGAGCGGGAGTGACCCAAGAGACCCAGTACTTC
CDR3: CATSERGAGVTQETQYF
size: .
D: TRBD2
V: TRBV24-1
J: TRBJ2-5

DNA: TGTGCCAGCAGTGAAGCAGGGGTCTCCTACGAGCAGTACTTC
CDR3: CASSEAGVSYEQYF
size: few
D: .
V: TRBV6-1
J: TRBJ2-7

DNA: TGTGCCAGCAGCTTAACTCAGACCGGGGAGCTGTTTTTT
CDR3: CASSLTQTGELFF
size: .
D: .
V: TRBV7-9
J: TRBJ2-2

DNA: TGCAGTGCGCGGGGGCGGACCCTGCTCGAGACCCAGTACTTC
CDR3: CSARGRTLLETQYF
size: few
D: .
V: TRBV20-1
J: TRBJ2-5

DNA: TGTGCCAGCGGAAAGAGAGAGCGGGGACTAGCGGGGGGTCGTGAGACCCAGTACTTC
CDR3: CASGKRERGLAGGRETQYF
size: few
D: TRBD2
V: TRBV11-2
J: TRBJ2-5

DNA: TGCGCCAGCAGCCAAGAGGGGGATCGCACTGAAGCTTTCTTT
CDR3: CASSQEGDRTEAFF
size: .
D: .
V: TRBV4-3
J: TRBJ1-1

DNA: TGTGCCAGCAGCGGGGACGGGGGAGGGAACACTGAAGCTTTCTTT
CDR3: CASSGDGGGNTEAFF
size: .
D: .
V: TRBV9
J: TRBJ1-1

DNA: TGTGCCAGTAGTAGGGGGCAGGGGGTCTACAATGAGCAGTTCTTC
CDR3: CASSRGQGVYNEQFF
size: .
D: TRBD1
V: TRBV19
J: TRBJ2-1

DNA: TGTGCCAGCAGCTTATACAGGGACCCTGGAAACACCATATATTTT
CDR3: CASSLYRDPGNTIYF
size: few
D: .
V: TRBV7-9
J: TRBJ1-3

DNA: TGTGCCAGCAGCTTAGGGTTCGGGGTTGGCAATGAGCAGTTCTTC
CDR3: CASSLGFGVGNEQFF
size: few
D: .
V: TRBV13
J: TRBJ2-1

DNA: TGCGCCAGCAGCTCAATAGGGGGAGATACGCAGTATTTT
CDR3: CASSSIGGDTQYF
size: few
D: .
V: TRBV5-1
J: TRBJ2-3

DNA: TGTGCCAGCAGCCCAAGCCGGTCAAATGAAAAACTGTTTTTT
CDR3: CASSPSRSNEKLFF
size: once
D: .
V: TRBV7-2
J: TRBJ1-4

DNA: TGTGCCAGCAGTTCCCGGGACAGGGAAGGGACAGATACGCAGTATTTT
CDR3: CASSSRDREGTDTQYF
size: few
D: TRBD1
V: TRBV12-3/TRBV12-4
J: TRBJ2-3

DNA: TGTGCCAGTAGTATACCGACGGGAAATCAGCCCCAGCATTTT
CDR3: CASSIPTGNQPQHF
size: .
D: .
V: TRBV19
J: TRBJ1-5

DNA: TGTGCCAGCAAGAGGGGCGGGGGGGCAGATACGCAGTATTTT
CDR3: CASKRGGGADTQYF
size: .
D: TRBD2
V: TRBV6-1
J: TRBJ2-3

DNA: TGTGCCAGCAGCCAAGAACTAAACTGGGAGCTGTTTTTT
CDR3: CASSQELNWELFF
size: many
D: .
V: TRBV4-2
J: TRBJ2-2

DNA: TGCGCCAGCAGCTCGGCGGTGCCGGGGGAGGGCACAGATACGCAGTATTTT
CDR3: CASSSAVPGEGTDTQYF
size: .
D: .
V: TRBV5-1
J: TRBJ2-3

DNA: TGTGCCAGCAGTTATCAGCTCTCTGGGGCCAACGTCCTGACTTTC
CDR3: CASSYQLSGANVLTF
size: many
D: .
V: TRBV6-5
J: TRBJ2-6

DNA: TGTGCCAGCTCAGCCCAAGAGGGAATAGGCCAAGAGACCCAGTACTTC
CDR3: CASSAQEGIGQETQYF
size: few
D: .
V: TRBV18
J: TRBJ2-5

DNA: TGTGCCAGCAGCCCCTGGGTAGCGGGGAGGGAGACCCAGTACTTC
CDR3: CASSPWVAGRETQYF
size: many
D: TRBD2
V: TRBV7-2
J: TRBJ2-5

DNA: TGTGCCAGCAGCCCTTCGCTAGGGACAGGTTTGAACACTGAAGCTTTCTTT
CDR3: CASSPSLGTGLNTEAFF
size: .
D: TRBD1
V: TRBV25-1
J: TRBJ1-1

DNA: TGTGCCATCAGTTCCATTCCGGGACAGGGGGCCCGGGGCACTGAAGCTTTCTTT
CDR3: CAISSIPGQGARGTEAFF
size: .
D: TRBD1
V: TRBV10-3
J: TRBJ1-1

DNA: TGTGCCTGGACATCGGCGGGGGTTGAGCAGTTCTTC
CDR3: CAWTSAGVEQFF
size: .
D: TRBD2
V: TRBV30
J: TRBJ2-1

DNA: TGCGCCAGCAGCCAAACGGACGGGGGGGCTAATGAGCAGTTCTTC
CDR3: CASSQTDGGANEQFF
size: .
D: TRBD2
V: TRBV4-3
J: TRBJ2-1

DNA: TGTGCCAGCAGTAAACGGGGGAACACTGAAGCTTTCTTT
CDR3: CASSKRGNTEAFF
size: few
D: .
V: TRBV6-6
J: TRBJ1-1